This TCR beta chain was captured by sequencing in a study of Ad26.COV2.S vaccination and SARS-CoV-2 variants. Study-wide background: By the intramuscular route, Ad26.COV2.S was given once, or twice 56 days apart.

Treatment denoted: about 20 received Ad26.COV2.S at low or high dose, single or two shots; 5 received placebo; per-sample allocation not given. Sampling was performed 63 days after the first vaccine or placebo injection. Sequencing used immunoSEQ multiplex PCR; TCRdb keeps in-frame clones, though not all of them. The repertoire has a few hundred thousand clones, 75% to 95% of them found once; the top ten carry 9% to 15%. Germline V CDR1 and CDR2: MNHNY, SVGAGI (reference sequence). The V segment lost 0 bases and the J segment 1 base; nucleotides outside the gene matches: 6. There are 16 residues in the CDR3. Overall study findings and caveats: Substantial breadth was reported for post-vaccination spike-specific CD8+ and CD4+ T cells. Placebo recipients had lower spike-specific TCR breadth than vaccine recipients. For non-spike TCRs, breadth in vaccine recipients resembled that in placebo recipients.

Of note for this clone: Its antigen is still unknown.

The sequencing used peripheral blood, collected in a trial of Ad26.COV2.S vaccine versus placebo. The sequence was obtained from a person aged 18 to 65 who received the Ad26.COV2.S COVID-19 vaccine or a placebo. This chain links TRBV6-6 with TRBJ2-7, with TRBD2 matching 7 bases. The CDR3 nucleotides are TGTGCCAGCAGTTACTCGGCGTCTAGCGGATCCTACGAGCAGTACTTC. It encodes CASSYSASSGSYEQYF.